This T cell receptor (beta chain) comes out of a study of T-cell memory formation after mild COVID-19 (dated by TCRdb to the early 2020s). With regard to the full study: TCR sequence clusters from the two donors were largely donor specific. The cohort comprised two young, previously healthy adult volunteers, one female and one male. Longitudinal TCRalpha and TCRbeta repertoire sequencing tracked T-cell clones expanding and contracting after mild COVID-19 in a couple of donors. Study-wide findings and limitations: Clones contracting from day 15 to 85 had balanced CD4/CD8 phenotypes, while a second wave expanding from day 15 to 37 was biased towards CD4+. SARS-CoV-2 specificity of the second-wave clones peaking on day 37 was not confirmed. Contracting CD4+ clones were found mainly in CM and EM memory subsets, while CD8+ clones were enriched in EMRA. Some responding clones were detected in pre-infection memory, which suggested that pre-existing cross-reactive memory T cells had joined the SARS-CoV-2 response. The study included only a couple of mild cases, and larger cohorts that include severe cases with pre-infection samples were judged to be necessary.

Notes on this clonotype: Its antigen remains undetermined. No base-level quality is on record; no much larger clone is a single base apart.

Ficoll-Paque density gradient centrifugation was the method used to isolate PBMCs. Sequencing was performed on an Illumina NovaSeq 6000. Using 5'RACE with constant-segment primers, TCRalpha and TCRbeta cDNA libraries were constructed, with sample barcodes and unique molecular identifiers added in the process. RNA was extracted from every sample with Trizol reagent. Libraries were amplified in two PCR steps, with a second sample barcode and Illumina TruSeq adapters added in the second step. The libraries were sequenced on an Illumina NovaSeq using 2 x 150 bp paired-end reads. The authors processed their data as follows. Demultiplexing of reads and collapsing into UMI-guided consensus sequences were performed with migec v1.2.7. Using mixcr v2.1.11, UMI consensuses were aligned to TRA and TRB V and J templates and then assembled into clonotypes. A clonotype was counted as expanded or contracted only when both edgeR and NoisET called the clonotype significant, with the noise models trained on biological replicates. For edgeR calls, the cutoffs were a false discovery rate-adjusted p below 0.01 and a log2 fold-change threshold of 1. PCA with hierarchical clustering of max-normalized trajectories of the 1000 most abundant clonotypes was used as exploratory dynamics analysis. Separately sequenced CD4+ and CD8+ repertoires were used to assign the CD4 or CD8 phenotype of responding clones. TCRdb redid the processing of the public reads, applying fastp at Q25 and MiXCR, and retained in-frame beta chains. Each entry merges the rows of one CDR3 protein and shows their most common DNA and genes. These V and J calls derive from TCRdb rather than the authors' analysis. The sample yields some 440,000 distinct CDR3 sequences; 20% to 30% were counted once. In total, the top ten clones hold around 12% of the sample.

V loses 6 bases, J loses 5 bases, and the germline ends lie 13 bases apart. The CDR3, from cysteine to phenylalanine, totals 13 residues. The retained sequence is limited to the CDR3, 39 bases, with the frame set at the first base. As encoded in the germline V gene, CDR1 is SGDLS while CDR2 is YYNGEE. This sequence was found in an adult woman who had mild COVID-19 (a few samples of this study predate the infection). The sample titles of this study are shuffled in the database, so cell type and time point are left out; the donor was told from shared clones. The sequence links TRBV9 to TRBJ2-3; TRBD2 could be the D gene, as 6 bases match. Sequenced input: PBMCs or a T cell subset sorted from them (not recorded which). The CDR3 reads CASTGRNQDTQYF. Read as DNA, the sequence is TGTGCCAGCACGGGGAGGAATCAAGATACGCAGTATTTT.